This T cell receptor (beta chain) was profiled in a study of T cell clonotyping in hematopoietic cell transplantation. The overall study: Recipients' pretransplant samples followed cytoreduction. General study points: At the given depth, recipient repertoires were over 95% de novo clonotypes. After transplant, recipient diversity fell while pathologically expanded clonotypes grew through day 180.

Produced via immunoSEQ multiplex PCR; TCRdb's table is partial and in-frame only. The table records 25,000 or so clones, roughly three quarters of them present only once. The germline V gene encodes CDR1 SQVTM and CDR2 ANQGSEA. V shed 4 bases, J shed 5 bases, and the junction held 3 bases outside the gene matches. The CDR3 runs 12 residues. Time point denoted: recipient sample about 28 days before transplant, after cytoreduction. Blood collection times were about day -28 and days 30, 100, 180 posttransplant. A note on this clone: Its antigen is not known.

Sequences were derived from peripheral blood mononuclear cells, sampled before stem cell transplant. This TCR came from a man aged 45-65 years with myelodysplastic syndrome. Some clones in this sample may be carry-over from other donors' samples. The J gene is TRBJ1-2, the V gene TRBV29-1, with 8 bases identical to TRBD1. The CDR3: CSVGTGLYGYTF. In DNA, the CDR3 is TGCAGCGTTGGGACAGGGCTTTATGGCTACACCTTC.